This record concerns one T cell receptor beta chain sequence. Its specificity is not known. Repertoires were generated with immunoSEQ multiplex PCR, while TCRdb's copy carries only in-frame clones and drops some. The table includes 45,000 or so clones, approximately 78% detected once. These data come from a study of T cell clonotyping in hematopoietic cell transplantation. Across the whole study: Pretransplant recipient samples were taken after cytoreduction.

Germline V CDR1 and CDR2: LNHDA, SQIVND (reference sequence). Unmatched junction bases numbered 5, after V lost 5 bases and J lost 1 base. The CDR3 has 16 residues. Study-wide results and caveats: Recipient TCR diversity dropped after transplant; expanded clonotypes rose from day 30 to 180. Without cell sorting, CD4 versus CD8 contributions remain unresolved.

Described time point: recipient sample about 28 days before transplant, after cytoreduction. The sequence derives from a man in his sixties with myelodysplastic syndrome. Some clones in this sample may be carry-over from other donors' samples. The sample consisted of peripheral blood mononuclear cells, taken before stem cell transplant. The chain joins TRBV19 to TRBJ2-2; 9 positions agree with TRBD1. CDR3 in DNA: TGTGCCAGTAGTCAAAAGACAGGGGGGAACACCGGGGAGCTGTTTTTT. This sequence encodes CASSQKTGGNTGELFF.